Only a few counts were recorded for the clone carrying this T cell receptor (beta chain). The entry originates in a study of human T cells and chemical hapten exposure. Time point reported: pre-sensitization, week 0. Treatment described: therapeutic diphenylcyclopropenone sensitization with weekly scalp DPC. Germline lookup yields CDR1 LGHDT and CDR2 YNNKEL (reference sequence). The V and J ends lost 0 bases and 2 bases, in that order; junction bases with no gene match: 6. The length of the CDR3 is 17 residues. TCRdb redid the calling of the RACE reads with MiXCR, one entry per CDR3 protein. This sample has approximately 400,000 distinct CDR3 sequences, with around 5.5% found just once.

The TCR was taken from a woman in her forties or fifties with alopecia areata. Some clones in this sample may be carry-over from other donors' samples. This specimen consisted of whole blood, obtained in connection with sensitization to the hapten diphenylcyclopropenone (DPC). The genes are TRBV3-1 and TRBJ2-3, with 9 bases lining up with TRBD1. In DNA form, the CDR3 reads TGTGCCAGCAGCCAAGAGTTGACAGGGGGGACCACAGATACGCAGTATTTT. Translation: CASSQELTGGTTDTQYF.